Below, one T cell receptor beta chain is given with its context. This entry is derived from a study of blood T cell repertoires in COVID-19. Turning to the study itself: T cells, B-cell-depleted T cells, or PBMCs supplied cDNA or gDNA.

Some clones are missing from TCRdb's copy, which holds only in-frame ones; the method was immunoSEQ multiplex PCR. The sample shows over 60,000 clones, roughly 84% of them seen only once. During active infection, Seattle patients enrolled and were then monitored through disease. Germline V CDR1 and CDR2: MNHEY, SMNVEV (reference sequence). This CDR3 comprises 15 residues. V was trimmed by 6 bases and J by 1 base, leaving 15 bases between them. The specimen sequenced was peripheral blood. This chain connects TRBV27 to TRBJ1-1; tentatively, D is TRBD1 (6 bases). This receptor was identified in a man aged 45-60 years with COVID-19, enrolled during active disease. In DNA, the CDR3 is TGTGCCAGCAGGGCATCCAGGGGAGCGAACACTGAAGCTTTCTTT. Residues: CASRASRGANTEAFF.